This T cell receptor (beta chain) was captured in a study of identical twins' blood T cells. The wider study: About 6 alpha and roughly six beta libraries together yielded some 50 million reads.

The sample holds a few counts of this clonotype. Its antigen remains unidentified. General observations from the study: Top TCRbeta clonotypes were shared more with twin than unrelated donors.

Each TCR cDNA library carried sample-specific barcodes on both ends. In the study's own analysis: Per-library CDR3 reads ranged about 2.2 to 3.6 million; clonotypes, ~85,000 to ~500,000. TCRdb re-called the 5' RACE reads with MiXCR, one entry per CDR3 protein. TCRdb's processing, not the authors', yielded these V and J calls. Seen here are 350,000 to 400,000 distinct CDR3 sequences, around 30% observed once, and the top ten hold around 5.6%. The CDR3 loop spans 13 amino acids. The germline V and J ends were trimmed by 3 bases and 7 bases, with 12 bases remaining between them. The germline gives CDR1 LGHDT, CDR2 YNNKEL (reference sequence).

Sequencing input: PBMCs. The receptor was isolated from a woman aged 18-55 years in good health. The J gene is TRBJ1-2, the V gene TRBV3-1, with D possibly matching TRBD1 (5 bases). CDR3 sequence (DNA): TGTGCCAGCAGCCAGGGACCGGAACGTGGCTACACCTTC. Its protein product is CASSQGPERGYTF.